A selection of T cell receptor beta chains follows, all from one sample in a study of OX40 agonist ivuxolimab in advanced cancers. This table comes from immunoSEQ multiplex PCR, and its TCRdb copy is limited to in-frame clones, with some not included. Of 70,000 or so clones in the sample, 90% to 95% are singletons; the top ten hold around 0.31%. This specimen was CD4+ or CD8+ T cells sorted from blood, taken in a trial of the OX40 agonist ivuxolimab. Receptors were obtained from an adult with an advanced solid tumor such as melanoma, head and neck, liver or kidney cancer. CDR3s include the opening cysteine and the closing phenylalanine or tryptophan. Each record gives: V gene, J gene, clone size, D gene, CDR3 length, CDR3 DNA, CDR3 protein. The D gene is left open where the match is weak. Only part of the rows carry a size: once, few, many, or a class if the clone is expanded.

TRBV2	TRBJ2-6	-	-	17	TGTGCCAGCACTTCGACGGAGCTTTTCTCTGGGGCCAACGTCCTGACTTTC	CASTSTELFSGANVLTF
TRBV11-2	TRBJ2-1	once	-	14	TGTGCCAGCAGCCCCCGCCACTCCTACAATGAGCAGTTCTTC	CASSPRHSYNEQFF
TRBV29-1	TRBJ2-2	-	TRBD1	12	TGCAGCGCTGACAGGGGGACCGGGGAGCTGTTTTTT	CSADRGTGELFF
TRBV18	TRBJ2-7	-	-	17	TGTGCCAGCTCACCACTTTATTCAGGGTCGAGCGGTTACGAGCAGTACTTC	CASSPLYSGSSGYEQYF
TRBV28	TRBJ2-1	-	TRBD1	15	TGTGCCAGCAGTTTAGTGGGACAGGGGGTTGGTGAGCAGTTCTTC	CASSLVGQGVGEQFF
TRBV5-1	TRBJ2-2	-	TRBD2	16	TGCGCCAGCAGCAGTAGCGGGAGGGCCTGGTCCGGGGAGCTGTTTTTT	CASSSSGRAWSGELFF
TRBV25-1	TRBJ1-6	-	-	15	TGTGCCAGCGGAGGAGGAAGCTCCTATAATTCACCCCTCCACTTT	CASGGGSSYNSPLHF
TRBV27	TRBJ1-2	-	-	14	TGTGCCAGCAGCAGGCGTTTGTGGGACTATGGCTACACCTTC	CASSRRLWDYGYTF
TRBV6-5	TRBJ1-2	once	-	12	TGTGCCAGCAGCCGGCTCCGGGGTGGCTACACCTTC	CASSRLRGGYTF
TRBV7-9	TRBJ1-1	-	-	13	TGTGCCAGCAGGGGCGTAGTCGACACTGAAGCTTTCTTT	CASRGVVDTEAFF
TRBV6-1	TRBJ2-7	-	TRBD1	13	TGTGCCAGCACCGGGACAGGGGATGGGGAGCAGTACTTC	CASTGTGDGEQYF
TRBV5-1	TRBJ1-4	-	TRBD1	15	TGCGCCAGCAGCTTGGCAGGGGGTCAAGGAGAAAAACTGTTTTTT	CASSLAGGQGEKLFF
TRBV19	TRBJ2-3	-	-	13	TGTGCCAGTAGGTTATCTAGCACAGATACGCAGTATTTT	CASRLSSTDTQYF
TRBV15	TRBJ1-1	-	-	14	TGTGCCACCAGCAGAGAGACAGTGAACACTGAAGCTTTCTTT	CATSRETVNTEAFF
TRBV27	TRBJ2-7	few	-	13	TGTGCCAGCAGAGGGACTTTAGCCTACGAGCAGTACTTC	CASRGTLAYEQYF
TRBV7-2	TRBJ2-1	-	-	13	TGTGCCAGCAAGAACCACGCAGGCAATGGGCAGTTCTTC	CASKNHAGNGQFF
TRBV7-4	TRBJ2-1	-	TRBD2	22	TGTGCCAGCAGCCGGCCGATTGACAGCAGCTTCGGACTAGCCAGCTCCTACAATGAGCAGTTCTTC	CASSRPIDSSFGLASSYNEQFF
TRBV6-5	TRBJ1-1	few	-	12	TGTGCCAGCAAAATCGAGGGTACTGAAGCTTTCTTT	CASKIEGTEAFF
TRBV27	TRBJ1-1	-	-	14	TGTGCCAGCAGACAAAACAGGGCGAACACTGAAGCTTTCTTT	CASRQNRANTEAFF
TRBV7-9	TRBJ2-7	once	TRBD2	15	TGTGCCAGCAGCTTAGTAGCGGGAGGGCCGCGAGAGCAGTACTTC	CASSLVAGGPREQYF
TRBV2	TRBJ2-2	-	-	15	TGTGCCAGCAGTGTGACAACCCCGGGGACCGGGGAGCTGTTTTTT	CASSVTTPGTGELFF
TRBV10-1	TRBJ2-1	-	TRBD1	17	TGCGCCAGCAGTCGCGGACAGGGCGAGGAAAATTACAATGAGCAGTTCTTC	CASSRGQGEENYNEQFF
TRBV28	TRBJ2-7	-	TRBD1	17	TGTGCCAGCAGTTTAACGGGGACAGGGGCCGGCAGACGGGAGCAGTACTTC	CASSLTGTGAGRREQYF
TRBV27	TRBJ2-1	-	TRBD2	16	TGTGCCAGCATCCATACTAGCGGGAGGTTTATCGGTGAGCAGTTCTTC	CASIHTSGRFIGEQFF
TRBV7-6	TRBJ2-7	-	-	12	TGTGCCAGCAGCTCTCACTCCTACGAGCAGTACTTC	CASSSHSYEQYF
TRBV6-6	TRBJ1-1	-	-	13	TGTGCCAGCAACCGACTGATGAACACTGAAGCTTTCTTT	CASNRLMNTEAFF
TRBV2	TRBJ2-5	-	-	13	TGTGCCACCTCTACTTTAGGGGGGGAGACCCAGTACTTC	CATSTLGGETQYF
TRBV10-3	TRBJ1-3	-	TRBD1	17	TGTGCCATCAGTGAGTCCCTCGGACAGGGGACAGGAAACACCATATATTTT	CAISESLGQGTGNTIYF
TRBV5-1	TRBJ1-3	-	-	17	TGCGCCAGCAGACGAGATGGCTTATCCTCCTCTGGAAACACCATATATTTT	CASRRDGLSSSGNTIYF
TRBV15	TRBJ2-5	-	-	14	TGTGCCACCAGCAGAGGTCGGCTTCAAGAGACCCAGTACTTC	CATSRGRLQETQYF
TRBV5-1	TRBJ2-7	-	TRBD1	17	TGCGCCAGCAGCTTTTCCCCGGGACAGAAAACATACTACGAGCAGTACTTC	CASSFSPGQKTYYEQYF
TRBV5-1	TRBJ2-1	-	TRBD2	16	TGCGCCAGCAGCTTAACCGGGACTAGCGGGATCAATGAGCAGTTCTTC	CASSLTGTSGINEQFF
TRBV6-1	TRBJ2-7	-	-	11	TGTGCCAGCAGTGAAGCTCTTTGGGGGTACTTC	CASSEALWGYF
TRBV7-9	TRBJ2-3	-	-	11	TGTGCCAGCAGCTTAGAGGATACGCAGTATTTT	CASSLEDTQYF
TRBV5-4	TRBJ2-7	few	TRBD1	15	TGTGCCAGCAGCTTCGCGGGACAGGGGGCCCACGAGCAGTACTTC	CASSFAGQGAHEQYF
TRBV5-1	TRBJ1-1	-	-	14	TGCGCCAGCAGCTTTAGTCGGGGGGACACTGAAGCTTTCTTT	CASSFSRGDTEAFF
TRBV6-5	TRBJ1-3	-	-	14	TGTGCCAGCAGCGACCGCTACTCTGGAAACACCATATATTTT	CASSDRYSGNTIYF
TRBV28	TRBJ2-2	once	TRBD2	17	TGTGCCAGCAGCCAAGGACTAGCGGGACCGAACACCGGGGAGCTGTTTTTT	CASSQGLAGPNTGELFF
TRBV9	TRBJ2-1	-	TRBD2	16	TGTGCCAGCAGCGTAGTAAGCGGGAGCACTTACAATGAGCAGTTCTTC	CASSVVSGSTYNEQFF
TRBV2	TRBJ2-7	-	-	11	TGTGCCAGCGGCAAGAGGGACGAGCAGTACTTC	CASGKRDEQYF
TRBV4-2	TRBJ2-7	-	-	13	TGTGCCAGCAGCCAAGATCTCCCCAGGGAGCAGTACTTC	CASSQDLPREQYF
TRBV2	TRBJ1-5	-	TRBD1	14	TGTGCCAGCAGTGCCTGGGACAGGGGCCAGCCCCAGCATTTT	CASSAWDRGQPQHF
TRBV10-3	TRBJ2-1	-	TRBD2	16	TGTGCCATCAGTGGGGGCTGGTCCCCGGGGGGGAATGAGCAGTTCTTC	CAISGGWSPGGNEQFF
TRBV6-5	TRBJ1-3	-	-	14	TGTGCCAGCAGCCAGGGGTTTGGTGGAAACACCATATATTTT	CASSQGFGGNTIYF
TRBV4-1	TRBJ2-2	-	TRBD2	17	TGCGCCAGCAGCCTGGGGACTAGCGGGAGTGGTACCGGGGAGCTGTTTTTT	CASSLGTSGSGTGELFF